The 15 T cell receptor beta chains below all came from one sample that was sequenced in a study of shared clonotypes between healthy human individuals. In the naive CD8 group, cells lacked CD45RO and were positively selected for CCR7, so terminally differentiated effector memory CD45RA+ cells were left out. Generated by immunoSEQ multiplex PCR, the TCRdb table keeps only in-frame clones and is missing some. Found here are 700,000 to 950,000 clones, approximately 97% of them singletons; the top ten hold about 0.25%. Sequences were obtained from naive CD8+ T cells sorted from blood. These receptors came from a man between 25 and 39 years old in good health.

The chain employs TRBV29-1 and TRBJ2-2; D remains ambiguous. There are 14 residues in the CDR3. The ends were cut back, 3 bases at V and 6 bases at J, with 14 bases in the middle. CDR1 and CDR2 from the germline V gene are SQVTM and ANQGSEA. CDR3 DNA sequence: TGCAGCGTTGATCGGTCCGGATTAGCCGGGGAGCTGTTTTTT. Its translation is CSVDRSGLAGELFF.

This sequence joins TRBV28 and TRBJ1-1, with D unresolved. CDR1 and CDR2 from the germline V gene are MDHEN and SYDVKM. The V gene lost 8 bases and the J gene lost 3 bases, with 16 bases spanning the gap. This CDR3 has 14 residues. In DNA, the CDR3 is TGTGCCAGCTCAGTTTTGGGGTGGGACACTGAAGCTTTCTTT. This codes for CASSVLGWDTEAFF. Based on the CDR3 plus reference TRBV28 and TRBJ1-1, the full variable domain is DVKVTQSSRYLVKRTGEKVFLECVQDMDHENMFWYRQDPGLGLRLIYFSYDVKMKEKGDIPEGYSVSREKKERFSLILESASTNQTSMYLCASSVLGWDTEAFFGQGTRLTVV.

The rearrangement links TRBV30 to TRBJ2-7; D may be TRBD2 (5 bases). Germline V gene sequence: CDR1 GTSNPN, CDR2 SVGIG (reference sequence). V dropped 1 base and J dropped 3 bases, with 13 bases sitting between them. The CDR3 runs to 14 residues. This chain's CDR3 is CAWSAGGLYYEQYF. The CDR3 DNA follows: TGTGCCTGGAGTGCGGGCGGGCTATACTACGAGCAGTACTTC.

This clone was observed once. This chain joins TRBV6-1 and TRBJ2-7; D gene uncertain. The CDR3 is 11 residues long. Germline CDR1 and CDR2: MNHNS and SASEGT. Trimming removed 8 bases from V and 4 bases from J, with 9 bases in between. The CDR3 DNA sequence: TGTGCCAGCCTTGATATATACGAGCAGTACTTC. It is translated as CASLDIYEQYF.

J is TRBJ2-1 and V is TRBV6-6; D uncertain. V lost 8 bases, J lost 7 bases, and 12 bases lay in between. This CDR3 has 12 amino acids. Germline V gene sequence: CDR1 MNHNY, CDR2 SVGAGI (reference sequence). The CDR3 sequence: CASWSSDNEQFF. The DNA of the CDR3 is TGTGCCAGCTGGTCCTCCGATAATGAGCAGTTCTTC.

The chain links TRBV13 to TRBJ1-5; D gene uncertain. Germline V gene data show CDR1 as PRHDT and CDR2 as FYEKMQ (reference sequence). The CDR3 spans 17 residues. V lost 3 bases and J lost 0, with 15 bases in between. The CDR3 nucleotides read TGTGCCAGCAGCTTGGGGAACAGCCATTATAGCAATCAGCCCCAGCATTTT. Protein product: CASSLGNSHYSNQPQHF.

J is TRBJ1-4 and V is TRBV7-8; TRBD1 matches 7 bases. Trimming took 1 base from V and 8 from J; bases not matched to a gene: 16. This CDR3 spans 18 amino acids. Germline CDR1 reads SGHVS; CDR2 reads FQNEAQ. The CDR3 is CASSLELIPTGIVEKLFF. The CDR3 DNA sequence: TGTGCCAGCAGCTTAGAATTGATCCCGACAGGGATTGTGGAAAAACTGTTTTTT. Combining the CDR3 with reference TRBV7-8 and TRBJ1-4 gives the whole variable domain GAGVSQSPRYKVAKRGQDVALRCDPISGHVSLFWYQQALGQGPEFLTYFQNEAQLDKSGLPSDRFFAERPEGSVSTLKIQRTQQEDSAVYLCASSLELIPTGIVEKLFFGSGTQLSVL.

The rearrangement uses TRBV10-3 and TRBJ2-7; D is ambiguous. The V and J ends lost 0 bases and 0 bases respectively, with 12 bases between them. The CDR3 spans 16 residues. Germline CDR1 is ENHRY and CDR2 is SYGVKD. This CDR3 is CAISESILNASYEQYF. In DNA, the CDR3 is TGTGCCATCAGTGAGTCGATCCTGAATGCCTCCTACGAGCAGTACTTC.

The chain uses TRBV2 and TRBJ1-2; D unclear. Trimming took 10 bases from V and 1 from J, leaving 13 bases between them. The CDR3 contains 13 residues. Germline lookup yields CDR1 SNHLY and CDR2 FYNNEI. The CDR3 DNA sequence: TGTGCCACCTACGGTGTTATTAACTATGGCTACACCTTC. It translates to CATYGVINYGYTF. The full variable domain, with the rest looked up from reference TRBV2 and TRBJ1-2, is EPEVTQTPSHQVTQMGQEVILRCVPISNHLYFYWYRQILGQKVEFLVSFYNNEISEKSEIFDDQFSVERPDGSNFTLKIRSTKLEDSAMYFCATYGVINYGYTFGSGTRLTVV.

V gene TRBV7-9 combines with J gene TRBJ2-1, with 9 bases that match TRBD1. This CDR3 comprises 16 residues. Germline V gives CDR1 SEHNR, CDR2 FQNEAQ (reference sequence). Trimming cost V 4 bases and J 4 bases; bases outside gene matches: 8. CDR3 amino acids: CASSSRDRAKYNEQFF. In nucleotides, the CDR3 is TGTGCCAGCAGCTCCCGGGACAGGGCTAAATACAATGAGCAGTTCTTC. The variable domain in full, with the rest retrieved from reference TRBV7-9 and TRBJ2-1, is DTGVSQNPRHKITKRGQNVTFRCDPISEHNRLYWYRQTLGQGPEFLTYFQNEAQLEKSRLLSDRFSAERPKGSFSTLEIQRTEQGDSAMYLCASSSRDRAKYNEQFFGPGTRLTVL.

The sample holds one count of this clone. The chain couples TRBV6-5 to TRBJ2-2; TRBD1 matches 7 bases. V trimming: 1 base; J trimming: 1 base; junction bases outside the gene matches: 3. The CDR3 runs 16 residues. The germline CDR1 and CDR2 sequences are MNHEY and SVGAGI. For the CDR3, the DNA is TGTGCCAGCAGTTACTGGCGGACAGGGAACACCGGGGAGCTGTTTTTT. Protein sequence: CASSYWRTGNTGELFF.

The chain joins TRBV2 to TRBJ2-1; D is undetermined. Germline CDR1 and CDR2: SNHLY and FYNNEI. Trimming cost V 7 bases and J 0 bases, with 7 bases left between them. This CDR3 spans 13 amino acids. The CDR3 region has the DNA TGTGCCAGCACCAAGTACTCCTACAATGAGCAGTTCTTC. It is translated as CASTKYSYNEQFF.

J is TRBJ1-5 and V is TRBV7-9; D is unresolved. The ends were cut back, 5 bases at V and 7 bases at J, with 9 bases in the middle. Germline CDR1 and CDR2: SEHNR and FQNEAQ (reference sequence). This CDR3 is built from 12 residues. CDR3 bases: TGTGCCAGCAGCCACGGGTCGCAGCCCCAGCATTTT. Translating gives CASSHGSQPQHF.

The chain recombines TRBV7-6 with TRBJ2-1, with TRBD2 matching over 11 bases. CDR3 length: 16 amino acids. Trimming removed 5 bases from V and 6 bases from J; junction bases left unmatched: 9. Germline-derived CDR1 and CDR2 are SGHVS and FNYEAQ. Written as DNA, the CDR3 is TGTGCCAGCAGCCCACATCTAGCGGGAGGAGGCAATGAGCAGTTCTTC. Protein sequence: CASSPHLAGGGNEQFF.

CDR3 nucleotide sequence: TGCGCCAGCAGTCTTTTTGACGAGCAGTACTTC. This sequence encodes CASSLFDEQYF. The V call is TRBV5-1, the J call TRBJ2-7; D is ambiguous. Germline V lookup: CDR1 SGHRS, CDR2 YFSETQ. The length of the CDR3 is 11 residues. V lost 5 bases and J lost 5, with 8 bases in between.